The next 16 T cell receptor beta chains were all read from a single sample in a study of T cell repertoires in cytomegalovirus infection. TCRdb re-called the reads with MiXCR, one entry per CDR3 protein. The top ten hold about 2.8% of the sample, which has hundreds of thousands of distinct CDR3 sequences, roughly a third seen once. The sequenced sample was PBMCs. These receptors were obtained from a human donor in good health (CMV status not recorded). Some clones in this sample may be carry-over from other donors' samples.

V is TRBV27 and J is TRBJ2-7; D possibly corresponds to TRBD1 (5 bases). This CDR3 has 11 amino acids. Deletions cut 4 bases from V and 7 bases from J, with 8 bases between. Per the germline V gene, CDR1 is MNHEY and CDR2 is SMNVEV (reference sequence). The DNA of the CDR3 is TGTGCCAGCAGTTGGCGACAGGAGCAGTACTTC. It encodes CASSWRQEQYF.

This clonotype occurred many times. The V and J genes are TRBV5-1 and TRBJ1-5; the match to TRBD1 covers 10 bases. The CDR3 covers 15 residues. V lost 4 bases and J lost 6; bases outside the gene matches: 7. Germline values: CDR1 SGHRS, CDR2 YFSETQ. The CDR3 is CASSGGTGEGQPQHF. CDR3 sequence (DNA): TGCGCCAGCAGCGGCGGGACAGGGGAAGGTCAGCCCCAGCATTTT.

In this sample, this clonotype turned up a few times. V usage is TRBV12-3 or TRBV12-4 and J usage is TRBJ1-1; no clear D gene. This CDR3 has 11 residues. Between the trimmed V and J ends, which lost 6 bases and 10 bases, there was a span of 12 bases. The CDR3 DNA is TGTGCCAGCAGGGTGCAGGAGAGAGCTTTCTTT. It translates to CASRVQERAFF.

The rearrangement links TRBV2 to TRBJ1-2; D possibly corresponds to TRBD1 (6 bases). CDR3 length equals 16 residues. V lost 2 bases and J 3 bases, leaving 16 bases between the germline ends. CDR1 SNHLY and CDR2 FYNNEI come from the germline V gene. CDR3 nucleotides: TGTGCCAGCAGTGAAATCGGAGGGGGGTTGCACTATGGCTACACCTTC. Protein sequence: CASSEIGGGLHYGYTF.

The chain combines TRBV6-1 with TRBJ2-7, with 12 bases matching TRBD2. This CDR3 spans 17 amino acids. Germline CDR1 is MNHNS and CDR2 is SASEGT. V lost 7 bases to trimming and J lost 2 bases; unmatched junction nucleotides: 12. CDR3 region: CASIGLAGGSGTYEQYF. The CDR3 DNA sequence: TGTGCCAGCATTGGTCTAGCGGGGGGGAGCGGCACCTACGAGCAGTACTTC.

V and J are TRBV19 and TRBJ1-2; TRBD1 aligns across 7 bases. With V trimmed by 7 bases and J by 5 bases, 13 bases remained unmatched. The germline CDR1 and CDR2 sequences are LNHDA and SQIVND (reference sequence). The CDR3 sequence is 15 residues long. The CDR3 region has the DNA TGTGCCAGTAAACCCGCGGACAGGTCCACTTATGGCTACACCTTC. Its translation is CASKPADRSTYGYTF. Variable domain in full (rest from reference TRBV19 and TRBJ1-2): DGGITQSPKYLFRKEGQNVTLSCEQNLNHDAMYWYRQDPGQGLRLIYYSQIVNDFQKGDIAEGYSVSREKKESFPLTVTSAQKNPTAFYLCASKPADRSTYGYTFGSGTRLTVV.

V and J are TRBV12-3 or TRBV12-4 and TRBJ2-7; no clear D. The V end was cut by 11 bases, the J end by 0 bases, with 20 bases between. The CDR3 length is 15 residues. The CDR3 region has the DNA TGTGCCTCTAAGAGTCCAGGAGCCATCTCCTACGAGCAGTACTTC. Translating gives CASKSPGAISYEQYF.

As to this clonotype: This is likely a read error, given that the CDR3 carries no conserved phenylalanine or tryptophan at its end. As DNA, the CDR3 is TGTGCCAGCAGCTGGGACAGGGCCTCCTACGAGCAGTACTTA. It encodes CASSWDRASYEQYL. The chain employs TRBV7-4 and TRBJ2-7; 9 bases are a match to TRBD1. The CDR3 sequence is 14 residues long. V dropped 4 bases and J dropped 0; count of bases not matched to a gene: 1. CDR1 and CDR2 from the germline V gene are SGHVT and SQSDAQ.

The genes are TRBV6-5 and TRBJ1-6, with D tentatively TRBD1 (6 bases). CDR1 and CDR2 from the germline V gene are MNHEY and SVGAGI. The CDR3 runs 16 residues. V was cut by 6 bases and J by 3 bases, with 15 bases left in between. The CDR3 DNA reads TGTGCCAGCAGGGAACAGGGACCTATCTATAATTCACCCCTCCACTTT. It codes for CASREQGPIYNSPLHF.

This clonotype was found many times. The chain couples TRBV7-2 to TRBJ2-2, with TRBD1 matching over 7 bases. In germline, CDR1 is SGHTA, CDR2 FQGNSA. After removal of 5 bases from V and 6 bases from J, the junction contained 9 bases not matched to a gene. CDR3 length equals 15 residues. The CDR3 is CASSLRTGQPGELFF. The DNA of the CDR3 is TGTGCCAGCAGCCTCCGGACAGGCCAGCCCGGGGAGCTGTTTTTT.

The chain recombines TRBV28 with TRBJ1-3; D is possibly TRBD1 (6 bases). Trimming left V 6 bases short and J 5 bases short, with 20 bases between. The germline CDR1 and CDR2 sequences are MDHEN and SYDVKM. The CDR3 has 16 residues. CDR3: CASRLETGGARNTIYF. For the CDR3, the DNA is TGTGCCAGCAGACTTGAAACTGGGGGGGCTAGAAACACCATATATTTT.

V usage is TRBV12-3 or TRBV12-4 and J usage is TRBJ2-5; 16 positions match TRBD2. Losses at the gene ends were 0 bases for V and 12 bases for J; bases not matched to a gene: 4. The CDR3 runs to 15 residues. CDR3 in amino acids: CASSLAGLAGGQKYF. CDR3 nucleotide sequence: TGTGCCAGCAGTTTAGCGGGACTAGCGGGAGGGCAAAAGTACTTC.

This chain links TRBV27 with TRBJ1-2; D perhaps matches TRBD1 (5 bases). V was clipped by 3 bases and J by 4 bases, with 9 bases between them. Germline V gene data show CDR1 as MNHEY and CDR2 as SMNVEV (reference sequence). The CDR3 loop spans 13 amino acids. The CDR3 reads CASSFRGFYGYTF. Here the CDR3 DNA reads TGTGCCAGCAGTTTTAGGGGTTTCTATGGCTACACCTTC.

This clonotype occurred many times. The V gene is TRBV7-2, the J gene TRBJ2-1; D is unresolved. Germline CDR1 and CDR2: SGHTA and FQGNSA. V was clipped by 2 bases and J by 3 bases, with 14 bases between them. The CDR3 runs 16 residues. CDR3 DNA: TGTGCCAGCAGCTTACGAACTGGCGGTTACTACAATGAGCAGTTCTTC. It translates to CASSLRTGGYYNEQFF.

The rearrangement links TRBV7-2 to TRBJ1-1; D is undetermined. Germline lookup yields CDR1 SGHTA and CDR2 FQGNSA. This CDR3 contains 15 residues. Trimming stripped 0 bases from V and 1 base from J, with 9 bases between. CDR3 sequence: CASSLAGAGNTEAFF. CDR3 nucleotide sequence: TGTGCCAGCAGCTTAGCGGGTGCAGGGAACACTGAAGCTTTCTTT. Filled out from reference TRBV7-2 and TRBJ1-1, the complete variable domain reads GAGVSQSPSNKVTEKGKDVELRCDPISGHTALYWYRQSLGQGLEFLIYFQGNSAPDKSGLPSDRFSAERTGGSVSTLTIQRTQQEDSAVYLCASSLAGAGNTEAFFGQGTRLTVV.

A word on this clonotype: The germline gene is not matched at one end of the junction; a read error may be the cause. V usage is TRBV7-2 and J usage is TRBJ2-5, with 13 bases identical to TRBD2. The germline V gene encodes CDR1 SGHTA and CDR2 FQGNSA. The CDR3 contains 18 residues. The CDR3 region is CSSSLPTSGGAVVETQYF. The CDR3, as DNA: TGTTCCAGCAGCCTACCTACTAGCGGGGGGGCAGTTGTAGAGACCCAGTACTTC.